Each of the 24 T cell receptor beta chains below was sequenced from the same sample in a study of control samples from healthy donors and cancer patients. Clones were sequenced by immunoSEQ multiplex PCR, and TCRdb holds only the in-frame ones, with some missing. The table records roughly 73,000 clones, approximately 92% of them present only once. Sequencing input: blood. These receptors all stem from a woman in her fifties or sixties in good health.

The V gene is TRBV7-8, the J gene TRBJ2-7, with 9 bases identical to TRBD1. From germline, CDR1 is SGHVS and CDR2 FQNEAQ. The CDR3 sequence is 15 residues long. The V gene end was trimmed by 5 bases and the J gene end by 7 bases; junction bases not matched to a gene: 12. The chain's CDR3 is CASSPSVGQGNEQYF. The CDR3 region has the DNA TGTGCCAGCAGCCCGAGCGTGGGACAGGGTAATGAGCAGTACTTC.

This sequence joins TRBV24-1 and TRBJ2-1, with 10 positions matching TRBD2. Looked up from germline, CDR1 is KGHDR and CDR2 is SFDVKD. V lost 5 bases to trimming and J lost 8 bases; unmatched junction nucleotides: 8. The CDR3 contains 15 residues. This CDR3 is CATSVSSGSLDEQFF. The CDR3 nucleotides are TGTGCCACCAGTGTTTCTAGCGGGAGCTTAGATGAGCAGTTCTTC.

This chain uses TRBV5-6 with TRBJ1-3; tentative D call: TRBD1 (5 bases). CDR3 length: 18 residues. Deletions cut 3 bases from V and 8 bases from J, with 27 bases between. From germline, CDR1 is SGHDT and CDR2 YYEEEE. The CDR3 sequence: CASSSSARGPVLLDTIYF. The CDR3 DNA reads as TGTGCCAGCAGCTCCTCAGCGCGGGGACCAGTTCTCCTTGACACCATATATTTT.

The chain employs TRBV5-4 and TRBJ1-2; 7 nucleotides line up with TRBD1. The length of the CDR3 is 14 residues. Trimming removed 4 bases from V and 8 bases from J; junction bases left unmatched: 11. The V gene's germline CDR1 is SGHNT and CDR2 YYREEE (reference sequence). Here the CDR3 DNA reads TGTGCCAGCAGCACGAGACAGGGTAATATGGGCTACACCTTC. As protein: CASSTRQGNMGYTF.

This chain joins TRBV10-3 and TRBJ2-2; no reliable D call. There are 15 residues in the CDR3. The germline V gene has CDR1 ENHRY and CDR2 SYGVKD. The V and J ends lost 10 bases and 0 bases respectively, with 15 bases between them. As DNA, the CDR3 is TGTGCCAGTCGCCCCGACGCCGCGAACACCGGGGAGCTGTTTTTT. Protein sequence: CASRPDAANTGELFF.

The genes are TRBV14 and TRBJ1-1, with unresolved D. The CDR3 is 13 amino acids. The V end lost 0 bases, the J end lost 9 bases, and 11 bases lay between the germline ends. CDR1 and CDR2 (germline): SGHDN, FVKESK. CDR3 region: CASSQDVNGKAFF. Written as DNA, the CDR3 is TGTGCCAGCAGCCAAGATGTGAACGGTAAAGCTTTCTTT. Filled out from reference TRBV14 and TRBJ1-1, the complete variable domain reads EAGVTQFPSHSVIEKGQTVTLRCDPISGHDNLYWYRRVMGKEIKFLLHFVKESKQDESGMPNNRFLAERTGGTYSTLKVQPAELEDSGVYFCASSQDVNGKAFFGQGTRLTVV.

The rearrangement uses TRBV6-5 and TRBJ1-6, with D possibly matching TRBD1 (5 bases). The germline CDR1 and CDR2 sequences are MNHEY and SVGAGI. Between the trimmed V and J ends, which lost 7 bases and 7 bases, there was a span of 14 bases. This CDR3 has 14 amino acids. The CDR3 here is CASNSDSTNSPLHF. In DNA form, the CDR3 reads TGTGCCAGCAACTCCGACAGTACGAATTCACCCCTCCACTTT.

This chain links TRBV23-1 with TRBJ2-7, with TRBD2 as a possible D gene (5 bases). TRBV23-1 is given ORF status, its function remaining uncertain. There are 15 residues in the CDR3. Trimming removed 1 base from V and 4 bases from J, with 14 bases in between. CDR3 coding DNA: TGCGCCAGCAGTCAATGGGTGCGGGCAATGTACGAGCAGTACTTC. Amino acids: CASSQWVRAMYEQYF.

The table lists this clone with a count of one. The V call is TRBV5-6, the J call TRBJ2-7, with TRBD1 matching 9 bases. This CDR3 is 13 amino acids long. CDR1 and CDR2 (germline): SGHDT, YYEEEE. V trimming: 4 bases; J trimming: 4 bases; junction bases outside the gene matches: 3. CDR3 coding DNA: TGTGCCAGCAGCAGAGGACAGGGGTACGAGCAGTACTTC. The encoded protein is CASSRGQGYEQYF.

This clone came up once. The chain recombines TRBV4-1 with TRBJ1-4, with no clear D. The length of the CDR3 is 15 residues. Per germline, CDR1 MGHRA and CDR2 YSYEKL. V dropped 0 bases and J dropped 0 bases, with 5 bases sitting between them. The CDR3: CASSQDRSTNEKLFF. CDR3 coding DNA: TGCGCCAGCAGCCAAGATCGTTCAACTAATGAAAAACTGTTTTTT.

The chain joins TRBV6-6 to TRBJ2-7; D is unresolved. V gave up 2 bases and J gave up 7 bases, with 9 bases separating them. Germline values: CDR1 MNHNY, CDR2 SVGAGI (reference sequence). The CDR3 is made up of 12 amino acids. This CDR3 reads CASSYARKEQYF. The CDR3 bases are TGTGCCAGCAGTTACGCCCGCAAGGAGCAGTACTTC.

This clone appeared a single time. CDR3 nucleotides: TGCGCCAGCATTCGGGACTTACGGAGCACAGATACGCAGTATTTT. As protein: CASIRDLRSTDTQYF. The V call is TRBV10-2, the J call TRBJ2-3, with D possibly being TRBD2 (6 bases). Germline V CDR1 and CDR2: WSHSY, SAAADI. Trimming took 7 bases from V and 0 from J, leaving 14 bases between them. The CDR3 contains 15 residues.

This clone was recorded a few times. V and J are TRBV5-1 and TRBJ1-2; no definite D call. Germline CDR1 is SGHRS and CDR2 is YFSETQ. The CDR3 totals 15 residues. The V and J ends lost 0 bases and 8 bases respectively, with 17 bases between them. CDR3 sequence: CASSLEGSGWYGYTF. DNA of the CDR3: TGCGCCAGCAGCTTGGAGGGTTCGGGTTGGTACGGCTACACCTTC.

The chain uses TRBV5-1 and TRBJ1-1; 7 positions agree with TRBD1. The CDR3 loop spans 15 amino acids. The V gene's germline CDR1 is SGHRS and CDR2 YFSETQ. The ends lost 4 bases at V and 2 bases at J; junction bases unmatched: 8. The CDR3 is CASSIAGQENTEAFF. Here the CDR3 DNA reads TGCGCCAGCAGCATAGCCGGACAGGAAAACACTGAAGCTTTCTTT.

The chain is built from TRBV28 and TRBJ2-6; no firm D call. Trimming removed 5 bases at V and 0 bases at J, with 5 bases between. The CDR3 runs to 14 residues. The germline V gene encodes CDR1 MDHEN and CDR2 SYDVKM. As DNA, the CDR3 is TGTGCCAGCAGTCCCTACTCTGGGGCCAACGTCCTGACTTTC. Protein: CASSPYSGANVLTF.

The V and J genes are TRBV19 and TRBJ1-3; 8 nucleotides agree with TRBD1. Trimming removed 6 bases from V and 0 bases from J; junction bases left unmatched: 4. Germline CDR1 LNHDA, CDR2 SQIVND (reference sequence). The CDR3 loop spans 15 amino acids. CDR3 nucleotide sequence: TGTGCCAGTAGCCGGGACAGGCTCTCTGGAAACACCATATATTTT. Translated, it gives CASSRDRLSGNTIYF.

The rearrangement links TRBV5-1 to TRBJ2-3; a possible D gene is TRBD2 (7 bases). The ends were cut back, 0 bases at V and 1 base at J, with 12 bases in the middle. CDR1 is SGHRS and CDR2 is YFSETQ in the germline V gene. The CDR3 is made up of 16 amino acids. The DNA for the CDR3 is TGCGCCAGCAGCTTGGGGACTAGGGGGGGCACAGATACGCAGTATTTT. It specifies CASSLGTRGGTDTQYF.

V and J are TRBV7-2 and TRBJ1-4; tentatively, D is TRBD1 (6 bases). Germline-derived CDR1 and CDR2 are SGHTA and FQGNSA. V lost 3 bases to trimming and J lost 7 bases, with 12 bases between them. This CDR3 contains 14 residues. The chain's CDR3 is CASSFGSGVEKLFF. The DNA of the CDR3 is TGTGCCAGCAGCTTTGGATCAGGGGTTGAAAAACTGTTTTTT.

The chain is built from TRBV7-8 and TRBJ2-2; TRBD2 agrees at 7 bases. V lost 7 bases and J lost 4; bases outside the gene matches: 9. Germline V lookup: CDR1 SGHVS, CDR2 FQNEAQ. The CDR3 covers 15 residues. CDR3 in DNA: TGTGCCAGCACCCGACTAGCAGACCTCACCGGGGAGCTGTTTTTT. This sequence encodes CASTRLADLTGELFF.

The chain links TRBV18 to TRBJ2-1; unclear D gene. The V gene lost 2 bases and the J gene lost 10 bases, with 9 bases spanning the gap. The CDR3 consists of 12 residues. Per the germline V gene, CDR1 is KGHSH and CDR2 is LQKENI. The CDR3 loop is CASSPVAVEQFF. The DNA for the CDR3 is TGTGCCAGCTCACCAGTGGCGGTAGAGCAGTTCTTC.

This chain uses TRBV19 with TRBJ1-6; 7 bases are shared with TRBD1. The trim removed 5 bases at V and 10 bases at J, leaving 8 bases unmatched. Germline V gene sequence: CDR1 LNHDA, CDR2 SQIVND (reference sequence). CDR3 length equals 14 residues. The CDR3 reads CASSPGQVWSPLHF. For the CDR3, the DNA is TGTGCCAGTAGTCCCGGACAGGTATGGTCACCCCTCCACTTT. Full variable domain (missing parts from reference TRBV19 and TRBJ1-6): DGGITQSPKYLFRKEGQNVTLSCEQNLNHDAMYWYRQDPGQGLRLIYYSQIVNDFQKGDIAEGYSVSREKKESFPLTVTSAQKNPTAFYLCASSPGQVWSPLHFGNGTRLTVT.

The chain couples TRBV19 to TRBJ1-1, with D possibly being TRBD1 (6 bases). There are 14 residues in the CDR3. Per germline, CDR1 LNHDA and CDR2 SQIVND (reference sequence). The V and J ends lost 5 bases and 4 bases respectively, with 14 bases between them. CDR3 in DNA: TGTGCCAGTAGTCCACAGGGTGGGAGCACTGAAGCTTTCTTT. As protein: CASSPQGGSTEAFF.

The genes are TRBV9 and TRBJ2-1; no clear D. Trimming removed 3 bases from V and 10 bases from J, with 14 bases in between. Germline V gives CDR1 SGDLS, CDR2 YYNGEE. This CDR3 has 13 amino acids. CDR3 region: CASSGLIEREQFF. CDR3 bases: TGTGCCAGCAGCGGATTGATAGAGCGCGAGCAGTTCTTC.

This sequence joins TRBV18 and TRBJ2-7, with unresolved D. CDR1 and CDR2 from the germline V gene are KGHSH and LQKENI. This CDR3 has 13 amino acids. Between the trimmed V and J ends, which lost 2 bases and 5 bases, there was a span of 10 bases. In DNA form, the CDR3 reads TGTGCCAGCTCACCAGGATCAGCCGACGAGCAGTACTTC. Translating it yields CASSPGSADEQYF.